The entry below gives a single TCR beta chain sequence along with its context. No antigen is known for it. Produced via immunoSEQ multiplex PCR; TCRdb's table is partial and in-frame only. The data contain 2 million to 2.5 million clones, approximately 94% of them singletons. This record belongs to a study of shared clonotypes between healthy human individuals. Study results and caveats: The donor pool, a small one, limited the genetic and exposure-history diversity represented. The generation probabilities recorded for non-shared clonotypes fell below those of clonotypes shared by all four donors.

Specimen: naive CD4+ T cells sorted from blood. Subset reported: CD45RA+ positively selected. The receptor comes from a man aged 18 to 30 in good health.

The CDR3 DNA sequence: TGTGCCATCAGTCCGACAGGGGCGTTTAGCTATGGCTACACCTTC. Residues: CAISPTGAFSYGYTF. The chain is built from TRBV10-3 and TRBJ1-2; 8 bases line up with TRBD1. This CDR3 has 15 amino acids. Germline CDR1 is ENHRY and CDR2 is SYGVKD. V gave up 5 bases and J gave up 4 bases; unmatched junction bases: 9.